The clone carrying this T cell receptor (beta chain) was detected ten times or more. Its cognate antigen is unknown. By 5'RACE template switching, TCR cDNA was produced, with a universal primer site and UMIs added in the process. TCRdb independently ran MiXCR on the 5' RACE reads; one entry per CDR3 protein. Among tens of thousands of distinct CDR3 sequences listed, approximately 7.5% were seen once. This sample was included in a study of T cells after yellow fever vaccination. The study, taken as a whole, reports: A large majority of primary-vaccination clones showed up again after the booster (just under 97% CD4, around 90% CD8).

The germline CDR1 and CDR2 sequences are SGHKS and YYEKEE (reference sequence). Trimming removed 2 bases from V and 13 bases from J; junction bases left unmatched: 1. CDR3 length: 11 residues. V usage is TRBV5-5 and J usage is TRBJ2-3; 10 bases map to TRBD1. This sample comprised CD8+ T cells sorted from PBMCs, obtained on the day of the yellow fever booster vaccination. The receptor comes from a man in his thirties or forties who received the YFV17D yellow fever vaccine. The CDR3 coding sequence is TGTGCCAGCAGCTTCGGGACAGGGGAGTATTTT. Protein product: CASSFGTGEYF.